This record concerns one T cell receptor (beta chain) sequence. What it binds is not known. CDR3 length equals 17 residues. Trimming at V came to 1 base and at J to 2 bases, leaving 6 bases not matched to a gene. CDR1 and CDR2 (germline): SGHDT, YYEEEE. The sample is drawn from a study of T cells in localized non-small cell lung cancer. Study-wide results and limits: Uninvolved adjacent lung had the highest recorded T cell clonality, with tumor below it. A median of roughly 55 of the top 100 tumor clones appeared in adjacent lung, which was paired and uninvolved.

TCRdb's copy holds only in-frame clones and misses some; the assay was immunoSEQ multiplex PCR. The data hold tens of thousands of clones, with 85% to 90% observed a single time. The chain has TRBV5-6 and TRBJ2-5; 12 bases align to TRBD1. The input for sequencing was peripheral blood, taken before any cancer treatment. The clonotype was recovered from a male donor older than 55 with stage III lung adenocarcinoma. The chain's CDR3 is CASSLPGQGARQETQYF. The CDR3 bases are TGTGCCAGCAGCTTGCCGGGACAGGGGGCGAGGCAAGAGACCCAGTACTTC. Full variable domain (outside the CDR3, taken from reference TRBV5-6 and TRBJ2-5): DAGVTQSPTHLIKTRGQQVTLRCSPKSGHDTVSWYQQALGQGPQFIFQYYEEEERQRGNFPDRFSGHQFPNYSSELNVNALLLGDSALYLCASSLPGQGARQETQYFGPGTRLLVL.